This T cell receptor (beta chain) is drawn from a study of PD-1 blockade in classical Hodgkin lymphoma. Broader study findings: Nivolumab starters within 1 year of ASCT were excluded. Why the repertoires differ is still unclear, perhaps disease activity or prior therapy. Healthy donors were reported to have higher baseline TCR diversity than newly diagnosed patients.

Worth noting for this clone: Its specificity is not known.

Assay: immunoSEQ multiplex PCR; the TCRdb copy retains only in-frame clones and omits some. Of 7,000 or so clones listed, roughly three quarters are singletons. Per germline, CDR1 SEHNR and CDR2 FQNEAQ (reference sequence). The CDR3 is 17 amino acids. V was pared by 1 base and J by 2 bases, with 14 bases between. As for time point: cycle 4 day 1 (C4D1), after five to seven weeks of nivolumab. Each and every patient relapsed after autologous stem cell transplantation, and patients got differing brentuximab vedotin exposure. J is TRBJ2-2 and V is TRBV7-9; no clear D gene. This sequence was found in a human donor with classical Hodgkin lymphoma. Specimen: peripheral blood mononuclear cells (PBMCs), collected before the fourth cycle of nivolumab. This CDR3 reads CASSLVGRQVNTGELFF. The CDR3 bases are TGTGCCAGCAGCTTAGTTGGTCGGCAAGTAAACACCGGGGAGCTGTTTTTT.